This T cell receptor (beta chain) originates from a study of T cell changes during pregnancy in multiple sclerosis. Measured with immunoSEQ multiplex PCR; TCRdb has only the in-frame clones, and not every one. The table has tens of thousands of clones, 92% seen once; the top ten hold 0.15% to 0.25%. Trimming took 7 bases from V and 8 from J; bases not matched to a gene: 18. From germline, CDR1 is MDHEN and CDR2 SYDVKM. CDR3 length equals 16 residues. The receptor's source is a female donor with multiple sclerosis, enrolled in a pregnancy study. This chain joins TRBV28 and TRBJ2-3, with 7 bases identical to TRBD2. Sample: CD4+ T cells from peripheral blood mononuclear cells, taken in the second trimester of pregnancy. CDR3 region: CASTLGGSSSWVTQYF. CDR3 nucleotides: TGTGCCAGCACCCTCGGCGGGAGTAGTTCGTGGGTTACGCAGTATTTT.